The rows below give T cell receptor beta chains drawn from one sample of a study of shared clonotypes between healthy human individuals. Generated by immunoSEQ multiplex PCR, the TCRdb table keeps only in-frame clones and is missing some. The repertoire holds over a million clones, with about four fifths as singletons. Sequencing used memory CD4+ T cells from PBMCs. These receptor sequences come from a man aged 18-30 years in good health. Some clones in this sample may be carry-over from other donors' samples. Each CDR3 is given with its conserved first and last residue. A D gene is named only where the DNA matches it firmly. Rows give clone size only sometimes, using once, few, many, or a class for an expanded clone.

d_gene: TRBD2
abundance: -
len: 15
v_gene: TRBV28
j_gene: TRBJ2-7
CDR3nt: TGTGCCAGCAGTTTAGGGGCTAGCGGGATCTACGAGCAGTACTTC
CDR3aa: CASSLGASGIYEQYF

d_gene: -
abundance: once
len: 15
v_gene: TRBV6-6
j_gene: TRBJ1-5
CDR3nt: TGTGCCAGCACCCCACCCGGACAGTTAAATCAGCCCCAGCATTTT
CDR3aa: CASTPPGQLNQPQHF

d_gene: TRBD2
abundance: -
len: 14
v_gene: TRBV2
j_gene: TRBJ2-7
CDR3nt: TGTGCCAGCAGTTTTAGCGGGAGTGGGTACGAGCAGTACTTC
CDR3aa: CASSFSGSGYEQYF

d_gene: -
abundance: -
len: 19
v_gene: TRBV23-1
j_gene: TRBJ1-5
CDR3nt: TGCGCCAGCAGTCACCTAAACCGTCCCCGGGGGTCCAGGTGTCAGCCCCAGCATTTT
CDR3aa: CASSHLNRPRGSRCQPQHF

d_gene: TRBD1
abundance: -
len: 13
v_gene: TRBV29-1
j_gene: TRBJ2-3
CDR3nt: TGCAGCGCCGCCCGGGACAGTTCGGATACGCAGTATTTT
CDR3aa: CSAARDSSDTQYF

d_gene: -
abundance: -
len: 16
v_gene: TRBV5-1
j_gene: TRBJ2-1
CDR3nt: TGCGCCAGCAGCTTGGCCCACGGCCGGGCGGTCAATGAGCAGTTCTTC
CDR3aa: CASSLAHGRAVNEQFF

d_gene: -
abundance: -
len: 13
v_gene: TRBV4-1
j_gene: TRBJ2-3
CDR3nt: TGCGCCAGCAGCCAACTGTTGACAGATACGCAGTATTTT
CDR3aa: CASSQLLTDTQYF

d_gene: -
abundance: -
len: 15
v_gene: TRBV28
j_gene: TRBJ2-7
CDR3nt: TGTGCCAGCAGTATTCCCGTGGGAGAGACCTACGAGCAGTACTTC
CDR3aa: CASSIPVGETYEQYF

d_gene: -
abundance: few
len: 14
v_gene: TRBV9
j_gene: TRBJ2-5
CDR3nt: TGTGCCAGCAGCGAGGACGTTCAGATGGAGACCCAGTACTTC
CDR3aa: CASSEDVQMETQYF

d_gene: TRBD1
abundance: -
len: 14
v_gene: TRBV10-3
j_gene: TRBJ1-1
CDR3nt: TGTGCCGTAAACAGGGGTCCGATGAACACTGAAGCTTTCTTT
CDR3aa: CAVNRGPMNTEAFF

d_gene: -
abundance: -
len: 13
v_gene: TRBV28
j_gene: TRBJ1-2
CDR3nt: TGTGCCAGCAGTTCCGGCAGGGGATATGGCTACACCTTC
CDR3aa: CASSSGRGYGYTF

d_gene: -
abundance: few
len: 17
v_gene: TRBV25-1
j_gene: TRBJ2-2
CDR3nt: TGTGCCAGCAGTGAATGGGTTCTGGAGGCGAACACCGGGGAGCTGTTTTTT
CDR3aa: CASSEWVLEANTGELFF

d_gene: -
abundance: -
len: 16
v_gene: TRBV27
j_gene: TRBJ1-2
CDR3nt: TGTGCCAGCAGTTTAAGTTTGGGGGGCGCCGGCTATGGCTACACCTTC
CDR3aa: CASSLSLGGAGYGYTF

d_gene: -
abundance: -
len: 13
v_gene: TRBV2
j_gene: TRBJ1-1
CDR3nt: TGTGCCAGCAGTGAAGGGACACGCACTGAAGCTTTCTTT
CDR3aa: CASSEGTRTEAFF

d_gene: -
abundance: -
len: 16
v_gene: TRBV5-6
j_gene: TRBJ1-1
CDR3nt: TGTGCCAGCAGCTTGGGGGTGTCTCCTCTTCCTGGTGAAGCTTTCTTT
CDR3aa: CASSLGVSPLPGEAFF

d_gene: -
abundance: many
len: 11
v_gene: TRBV6-5
j_gene: TRBJ1-1
CDR3nt: TGTGCCACCTACGTGAACACTGAAGCTTTCTTT
CDR3aa: CATYVNTEAFF

d_gene: -
abundance: -
len: 14
v_gene: TRBV5-1
j_gene: TRBJ2-1
CDR3nt: TGCGCCAGCAGCTTGGCGGGGAACCCCCAAGAGCAGTTCTTC
CDR3aa: CASSLAGNPQEQFF

d_gene: -
abundance: -
len: 14
v_gene: TRBV5-1
j_gene: TRBJ2-5
CDR3nt: TGCGCCAGCAGCTATAACCGGGGGTCAGAGACCCAGTACTTC
CDR3aa: CASSYNRGSETQYF

d_gene: -
abundance: few
len: 13
v_gene: TRBV14
j_gene: TRBJ1-1
CDR3nt: TGTGCCAGCATTGGAAGCCGGAACACTGAAGCTTTCTTT
CDR3aa: CASIGSRNTEAFF

d_gene: -
abundance: once
len: 16
v_gene: TRBV5-1
j_gene: TRBJ2-3
CDR3nt: TGCGCCAGCAGCTTGGTGGAGACTAGTGACACAGATACGCAGTATTTT
CDR3aa: CASSLVETSDTDTQYF

d_gene: -
abundance: -
len: 12
v_gene: TRBV5-1
j_gene: TRBJ2-7
CDR3nt: TGCGCCAGCAGCTTGGGCCGGAACGAGCAGTACTTC
CDR3aa: CASSLGRNEQYF

d_gene: -
abundance: -
len: 14
v_gene: TRBV4-1
j_gene: TRBJ2-5
CDR3nt: TGCGCCAGCAGCCAAGGGGCGAACCAAGAGACCCAGTACTTC
CDR3aa: CASSQGANQETQYF

d_gene: -
abundance: many
len: 12
v_gene: TRBV10-2
j_gene: TRBJ2-6
CDR3nt: TGCGCCAGCAGCTCTGGGGCCAACGTCCTGACTTTC
CDR3aa: CASSSGANVLTF

d_gene: -
abundance: -
len: 14
v_gene: TRBV15
j_gene: TRBJ1-2
CDR3nt: TGTGCCACCAGCAGAGATAAAGGAACGGGCCGCTACACCTTC
CDR3aa: CATSRDKGTGRYTF

d_gene: -
abundance: few
len: 13
v_gene: TRBV21-1
j_gene: TRBJ2-7
CDR3nt: TGTGCCAGCACTAAGGACGTGTCCTACGAGCAGTACTTC
CDR3aa: CASTKDVSYEQYF

d_gene: TRBD2
abundance: -
len: 15
v_gene: TRBV5-4
j_gene: TRBJ2-1
CDR3nt: TGTGCCAGCAGCTTGGGAGCGGGAGCCTACAATGAGCAGTTCTTC
CDR3aa: CASSLGAGAYNEQFF

d_gene: -
abundance: -
len: 14
v_gene: TRBV7-2
j_gene: TRBJ1-2
CDR3nt: TGTGCCAGCAGCCTTGAGCACGGACCGTATGGCTACACCTTC
CDR3aa: CASSLEHGPYGYTF

d_gene: -
abundance: -
len: 16
v_gene: TRBV6-5
j_gene: TRBJ2-6
CDR3nt: TGTGCCAGCAGTTACCTCGGGGCCTCTGGGGCCAACGTCCTGACTTTC
CDR3aa: CASSYLGASGANVLTF

d_gene: TRBD1
abundance: -
len: 13
v_gene: TRBV7-8
j_gene: TRBJ2-7
CDR3nt: TGTGCCAGCAGCCCGACAGGGACCCACGAGCAGTACTTC
CDR3aa: CASSPTGTHEQYF

d_gene: TRBD1
abundance: few
len: 13
v_gene: TRBV11-2
j_gene: TRBJ1-5
CDR3nt: TGTGCCAGCAGCCCAGACAGGGATCAGCCCCAGCATTTT
CDR3aa: CASSPDRDQPQHF

d_gene: -
abundance: -
len: 17
v_gene: TRBV11-2
j_gene: TRBJ2-3
CDR3nt: TGTGCCAGCAGCTTGGACTGGGACCTGACACGCACAGATACGCAGTATTTT
CDR3aa: CASSLDWDLTRTDTQYF

d_gene: -
abundance: -
len: 15
v_gene: TRBV7-2
j_gene: TRBJ1-1
CDR3nt: TGTGCCAGCAGCTTAGTGGGGGTAGGGCACACTGAAGCTTTCTTT
CDR3aa: CASSLVGVGHTEAFF

d_gene: -
abundance: -
len: 14
v_gene: TRBV19
j_gene: TRBJ1-2
CDR3nt: TGTGCCAGTAGTATGTACGGATCGTTCTATGGCTACACCTTC
CDR3aa: CASSMYGSFYGYTF

d_gene: TRBD2
abundance: -
len: 15
v_gene: TRBV9
j_gene: TRBJ2-3
CDR3nt: TGTGCCAGCAGCGGACTAGCGGGAATTGGAGATACGCAGTATTTT
CDR3aa: CASSGLAGIGDTQYF

d_gene: -
abundance: -
len: 15
v_gene: TRBV6-6
j_gene: TRBJ1-3
CDR3nt: TGTGCCAGCTCCGGAGGGGGAAGGGGTGGAAACACCATATATTTT
CDR3aa: CASSGGGRGGNTIYF

d_gene: TRBD2
abundance: -
len: 17
v_gene: TRBV19
j_gene: TRBJ2-1
CDR3nt: TGTGCCAGTAGTATCCCGGAAAGCGGGAGAGTCTACAATGAGCAGTTCTTC
CDR3aa: CASSIPESGRVYNEQFF

d_gene: TRBD1
abundance: -
len: 14
v_gene: TRBV5-1
j_gene: TRBJ2-7
CDR3nt: TGCGCCAGCAGCGTACAGGGGGCGTCCTACGAGCAGTACTTC
CDR3aa: CASSVQGASYEQYF

d_gene: TRBD1
abundance: -
len: 14
v_gene: TRBV2
j_gene: TRBJ2-5
CDR3nt: TGTGCCAGCAGTCCACAGACAGGGGTGGAGACCCAGTACTTC
CDR3aa: CASSPQTGVETQYF

d_gene: TRBD2
abundance: -
len: 14
v_gene: TRBV7-3
j_gene: TRBJ2-3
CDR3nt: TGTGCCAGCAGATCTGCGGGGGGCACAGATACGCAGTATTTT
CDR3aa: CASRSAGGTDTQYF

d_gene: -
abundance: -
len: 14
v_gene: TRBV5-1
j_gene: TRBJ2-7
CDR3nt: TGCGCCAGCAGCCCCGAGAGCGGGCCCTACGAGCAGTACTTC
CDR3aa: CASSPESGPYEQYF

d_gene: -
abundance: -
len: 14
v_gene: TRBV10-1
j_gene: TRBJ2-7
CDR3nt: TGCGCCAGCAGTAAAGTCCGATCGGTCTACGAGCAGTACTTC
CDR3aa: CASSKVRSVYEQYF

d_gene: -
abundance: -
len: 15
v_gene: TRBV7-2
j_gene: TRBJ1-4
CDR3nt: TGTGCCAGCAGCTTAAGTATCGGCAGAAATGAAAAACTGTTTTTT
CDR3aa: CASSLSIGRNEKLFF

d_gene: TRBD1
abundance: -
len: 17
v_gene: TRBV4-2
j_gene: TRBJ1-5
CDR3nt: TGTGCCAGCGGCCATGGTATTGCGGGACAGGAGGGTCAGCCCCAGCATTTT
CDR3aa: CASGHGIAGQEGQPQHF

d_gene: -
abundance: -
len: 13
v_gene: TRBV18
j_gene: TRBJ2-7
CDR3nt: TGTGCCAGCTCACTCGGGCAGGGCTACGAGCAGTACTTC
CDR3aa: CASSLGQGYEQYF

d_gene: TRBD1
abundance: -
len: 14
v_gene: TRBV5-4
j_gene: TRBJ1-2
CDR3nt: TGTGCCAGCAGCCCCGAGGACAGGGGACATGGCTACACCTTC
CDR3aa: CASSPEDRGHGYTF

d_gene: TRBD2
abundance: -
len: 11
v_gene: TRBV20-1
j_gene: TRBJ2-1
CDR3nt: TGTCGGGCCGGGAGGTTCAATGAGCAGTTCTTC
CDR3aa: CRAGRFNEQFF

d_gene: TRBD1
abundance: -
len: 16
v_gene: TRBV7-9
j_gene: TRBJ1-1
CDR3nt: TGTGCCAGCAGCCGGGACAGGGCCCTTACCTACACTGAAGCTTTCTTT
CDR3aa: CASSRDRALTYTEAFF

d_gene: -
abundance: -
len: 14
v_gene: TRBV7-2
j_gene: TRBJ2-7
CDR3nt: TGTGCCAGCAGCATCCGGGTCAACTCCTACGAGCAGTACTTC
CDR3aa: CASSIRVNSYEQYF

d_gene: TRBD1
abundance: -
len: 13
v_gene: TRBV28
j_gene: TRBJ2-1
CDR3nt: TGTGCCAGCAGGCGGACAGGGAGCAGTGAGCAGTTCTTC
CDR3aa: CASRRTGSSEQFF

d_gene: TRBD1
abundance: -
len: 15
v_gene: TRBV2
j_gene: TRBJ1-2
CDR3nt: TGTGCCAGCAGCCGGGACAGGGGCTCGGGGGACGGCTACACCTTC
CDR3aa: CASSRDRGSGDGYTF

d_gene: TRBD1
abundance: many
len: 15
v_gene: TRBV5-1
j_gene: TRBJ2-5
CDR3nt: TGCGCCAGCAGCTTGGGACAGGGAAACCAAGAGACCCAGTACTTC
CDR3aa: CASSLGQGNQETQYF

d_gene: -
abundance: -
len: 15
v_gene: TRBV6-6
j_gene: TRBJ1-1
CDR3nt: TGTGCCAGCTCCACACAGGGCCGCATGAACACTGAAGCTTTCTTT
CDR3aa: CASSTQGRMNTEAFF

d_gene: TRBD2
abundance: -
len: 17
v_gene: TRBV28
j_gene: TRBJ2-2
CDR3nt: TGTGCCACCGAGTTGGGGGGGACTAGCGGTAACCCCGGGGAGCTGTTTTTT
CDR3aa: CATELGGTSGNPGELFF

d_gene: -
abundance: -
len: 15
v_gene: TRBV19
j_gene: TRBJ1-5
CDR3nt: TGTGCCAGTAGTGCCTCCGGGACGTATAATCAGCCCCAGCATTTT
CDR3aa: CASSASGTYNQPQHF

d_gene: -
abundance: -
len: 14
v_gene: TRBV7-9
j_gene: TRBJ1-4
CDR3nt: TGTGCCAGCAGCCACTACAGGGCTAATGAAAAACTGTTTTTT
CDR3aa: CASSHYRANEKLFF

d_gene: TRBD1
abundance: -
len: 16
v_gene: TRBV28
j_gene: TRBJ1-1
CDR3nt: TGTGCCAGCAGTGCAGGACAGGGTGGAGTGAACACTGAAGCTTTCTTT
CDR3aa: CASSAGQGGVNTEAFF

d_gene: -
abundance: few
len: 16
v_gene: TRBV7-3
j_gene: TRBJ2-3
CDR3nt: TGTGCCAGCTTTCCCTGCGGGGACCGCAACACAGATACGCAGTATTTT
CDR3aa: CASFPCGDRNTDTQYF

d_gene: TRBD1
abundance: -
len: 15
v_gene: TRBV6-1
j_gene: TRBJ2-3
CDR3nt: TGTGCCAGCACCCTAGGGACAGGGAGGACAGATACGCAGTATTTT
CDR3aa: CASTLGTGRTDTQYF

d_gene: TRBD1
abundance: once
len: 15
v_gene: TRBV19
j_gene: TRBJ2-1
CDR3nt: TGTGCCAGTATACAGGGGCCAGGAGATAGCAATGAGCAGTTCTTC
CDR3aa: CASIQGPGDSNEQFF